This T cell receptor beta chain was sequenced for a study of lymphopenia after photon versus proton radiotherapy. Assay used: immunoSEQ multiplex PCR; TCRdb lists only in-frame clones, some missing. The data hold about 37,000 clones, with more than 75% observed a single time. The sequence derives from a man in his forties or fifties with gastric cancer. The sequencing used peripheral blood, collected from a patient treated with photon-based radiotherapy.

This chain's CDR3 is CASSYLDRGGYTF. The CDR3, as DNA: TGTGCCAGCAGCTATCTCGACAGGGGTGGCTACACCTTC. V gene TRBV5-6 combines with J gene TRBJ1-2; TRBD1 agrees at 8 bases. The germline CDR1 and CDR2 sequences are SGHDT and YYEEEE. Losses at the gene ends were 3 bases for V and 7 bases for J; bases not matched to a gene: 5. There are 13 residues in the CDR3.